This is a list of T cell receptor beta chains from one sample in a study of memory CD4+ T cells and cytomegalovirus serostatus. Profiling relied on immunoSEQ multiplex PCR, and the TCRdb table lists in-frame clones only, not all of them. The data contain 60,000 to 75,000 clones, around 81% of them singletons. The sample taken for sequencing was memory CD4+ T cells from blood. The source of these receptors is an adult in good health and CMV-seronegative. Some clones in this sample may be carry-over from other donors' samples. CDR3s include the opening cysteine and the closing phenylalanine or tryptophan. Fields, in order: D gene, J gene, clone size, V gene, CDR3 DNA, CDR3 protein. The D gene is left open where the match is weak. Not all rows give a size; the values are once, few, many and, for expanded clones, a class.

d_call: TRBD1
j_call: TRBJ1-4
clone_size: NA
v_call: TRBV5-6
cdr3_nt: TGTGCCAGCAGCTCCTACTGGGACAGTTTAAATGAAAAACTGTTTTTT
cdr3_aa: CASSSYWDSLNEKLFF

d_call: NA
j_call: TRBJ1-4
clone_size: NA
v_call: TRBV4-1
cdr3_nt: TGCGCCAGCAGCCAAGGACAAAGAGAAAAACTGTTTTTT
cdr3_aa: CASSQGQREKLFF

d_call: NA
j_call: TRBJ2-1
clone_size: NA
v_call: TRBV7-2
cdr3_nt: TGTGCCAGCAGCTTGTGGGGCTCGTACAATGAGCAGTTCTTC
cdr3_aa: CASSLWGSYNEQFF

d_call: NA
j_call: TRBJ1-4
clone_size: NA
v_call: TRBV25-1
cdr3_nt: TGTGCCAGCAGTGATATGGGGTACGAAAAACTGTTTTTT
cdr3_aa: CASSDMGYEKLFF

d_call: NA
j_call: TRBJ2-3
clone_size: NA
v_call: TRBV11-2
cdr3_nt: TGTGCCAGCAGCCTGACAGCTAGCACAGATACGCAGTATTTT
cdr3_aa: CASSLTASTDTQYF

d_call: TRBD1
j_call: TRBJ1-2
clone_size: few
v_call: TRBV6-1
cdr3_nt: TGTGCCAGCAGTGAGACAGGGTGGACCAGAGGCGGCTACACCTTC
cdr3_aa: CASSETGWTRGGYTF

d_call: NA
j_call: TRBJ1-1
clone_size: once
v_call: TRBV29-1
cdr3_nt: TGCAGCGCCGGGATACAAGGCACTGAAGCTTTCTTT
cdr3_aa: CSAGIQGTEAFF

d_call: NA
j_call: TRBJ2-1
clone_size: NA
v_call: TRBV2
cdr3_nt: TGTGCCAGCGACCCTCACGGATTGGCCTACAATGAGCAGTTCTTC
cdr3_aa: CASDPHGLAYNEQFF

d_call: NA
j_call: TRBJ2-3
clone_size: NA
v_call: TRBV28
cdr3_nt: TGTGCCAGCAGCACCGCCAGGGCTTTTAGAACAGATACGCAGTATTTT
cdr3_aa: CASSTARAFRTDTQYF

d_call: NA
j_call: TRBJ2-2
clone_size: NA
v_call: TRBV5-1
cdr3_nt: TGCGCCAGCAGCTTGGGAGGGAACACCGGGGAGCTGTTTTTT
cdr3_aa: CASSLGGNTGELFF

d_call: TRBD1
j_call: TRBJ2-7
clone_size: NA
v_call: TRBV27
cdr3_nt: TGTGCCAGCAGAAGACAGGGCTCCTACGAGCAGTACTTC
cdr3_aa: CASRRQGSYEQYF

d_call: TRBD2
j_call: TRBJ2-3
clone_size: NA
v_call: TRBV10-3
cdr3_nt: TGTGCCATCAGGCCGGGACTAGCGGGAGGTGGATTAGGTACAGATACGCAGTATTTT
cdr3_aa: CAIRPGLAGGGLGTDTQYF

d_call: TRBD1
j_call: TRBJ1-1
clone_size: once
v_call: TRBV7-2
cdr3_nt: TGTGCCAGCAGCTCCGCAACAGGGGGGAACACTGAAGCTTTCTTT
cdr3_aa: CASSSATGGNTEAFF

d_call: TRBD1
j_call: TRBJ2-7
clone_size: few
v_call: TRBV4-2
cdr3_nt: TGTGCCAGCAGCCAAGTTCTACAGGGGGCAATATACGAGCAGTACTTC
cdr3_aa: CASSQVLQGAIYEQYF

d_call: NA
j_call: TRBJ1-1
clone_size: NA
v_call: TRBV9
cdr3_nt: TGTGCCAGCAGTTTTAATCAGAACACTGAAGCTTTCTTT
cdr3_aa: CASSFNQNTEAFF

d_call: NA
j_call: TRBJ1-1
clone_size: NA
v_call: TRBV18
cdr3_nt: TGTGCCAGCTCACGGCACCCACCCCGGATGAACACTGAAGCTTTCTTT
cdr3_aa: CASSRHPPRMNTEAFF

d_call: TRBD1
j_call: TRBJ1-5
clone_size: NA
v_call: TRBV28
cdr3_nt: TGTGCCAGCAGTTTCCGACAGGGGAATCAGCCCCAGCATTTT
cdr3_aa: CASSFRQGNQPQHF

d_call: NA
j_call: TRBJ1-1
clone_size: NA
v_call: TRBV27
cdr3_nt: TGTGCCAGCAGTTTAAAATCTGGCGGTCTCGGCACTGAAGCTTTCTTT
cdr3_aa: CASSLKSGGLGTEAFF

d_call: NA
j_call: TRBJ2-7
clone_size: NA
v_call: TRBV7-2
cdr3_nt: TGTGCCAGCAGCCCCAGGGCAGTGGGCGGAACCTACGAGCAGTACTTC
cdr3_aa: CASSPRAVGGTYEQYF

d_call: TRBD1
j_call: TRBJ2-7
clone_size: NA
v_call: TRBV10-3
cdr3_nt: TGTGCCATCCGCCGAACAGGGGGCGGTTACGAGCAGTACTTC
cdr3_aa: CAIRRTGGGYEQYF

d_call: NA
j_call: TRBJ2-1
clone_size: once
v_call: TRBV19
cdr3_nt: TGTGCCAGTAGTATTGGGCTTTCCTACAATGAGCAGTTCTTC
cdr3_aa: CASSIGLSYNEQFF

d_call: TRBD2
j_call: TRBJ2-1
clone_size: NA
v_call: TRBV27
cdr3_nt: TGTGCCAGCAGTACACGGACTAGCGGGAGGATCAATGAGCAGTTCTTC
cdr3_aa: CASSTRTSGRINEQFF

d_call: NA
j_call: TRBJ2-1
clone_size: NA
v_call: TRBV7-8
cdr3_nt: TGTGCCAGCAGCCAACGCCGGGACAACTACAATGAGCAGTTCTTC
cdr3_aa: CASSQRRDNYNEQFF

d_call: NA
j_call: TRBJ1-2
clone_size: NA
v_call: TRBV5-8
cdr3_nt: TGTGCCAGCAGCGTTACCGGCTATGGCTACACCTTC
cdr3_aa: CASSVTGYGYTF

d_call: TRBD2
j_call: TRBJ2-7
clone_size: NA
v_call: TRBV6-1
cdr3_nt: TGTGCCAGCAGGGGACTAGTCTCCTACGAGCAGTACTTC
cdr3_aa: CASRGLVSYEQYF

d_call: TRBD2
j_call: TRBJ2-5
clone_size: NA
v_call: TRBV19
cdr3_nt: TGTGCCAGTAGTATCCGGGCTAGCGGTCGGGCAGAGACCCAGTACTTC
cdr3_aa: CASSIRASGRAETQYF

d_call: NA
j_call: TRBJ1-4
clone_size: few
v_call: TRBV19
cdr3_nt: TGTGCCACCGAGCAGGGTCCTACGGGAAAACTGTTTTTT
cdr3_aa: CATEQGPTGKLFF

d_call: TRBD2
j_call: TRBJ2-5
clone_size: NA
v_call: TRBV19
cdr3_nt: TGTGCCAGTAGTCTACCCGGGACTAGCGGGACGGTGAAGCAGTACTTC
cdr3_aa: CASSLPGTSGTVKQYF

d_call: TRBD2
j_call: TRBJ2-1
clone_size: few
v_call: TRBV10-3
cdr3_nt: TGTGCCATCAGTGGATCTAGCGGGAGGGCCCCCCGGTTGCTCAATGAGCAGTTCTTC
cdr3_aa: CAISGSSGRAPRLLNEQFF

d_call: NA
j_call: TRBJ1-1
clone_size: NA
v_call: TRBV5-1
cdr3_nt: TGCGCCAGCAGCTTTAGTGCGGGGGAAAACACTGAAGCTTTCTTT
cdr3_aa: CASSFSAGENTEAFF

d_call: TRBD1
j_call: TRBJ2-5
clone_size: NA
v_call: TRBV5-6
cdr3_nt: TGTGCCAGCAGCTCCGAGAGGACAGGGGGAGAGACCCAGTACTTC
cdr3_aa: CASSSERTGGETQYF

d_call: NA
j_call: TRBJ2-2
clone_size: NA
v_call: TRBV5-1
cdr3_nt: TGCGCCAGCAGTTCCTTTTCCGGGGGTTATACCACCGGGGAGCTGTTTTTT
cdr3_aa: CASSSFSGGYTTGELFF

d_call: NA
j_call: TRBJ1-5
clone_size: NA
v_call: TRBV7-9
cdr3_nt: TGTGCCAGCAGCTTAGGGACAGTTCAGCCCCAGCATTTT
cdr3_aa: CASSLGTVQPQHF

d_call: TRBD1
j_call: TRBJ2-3
clone_size: NA
v_call: TRBV7-2
cdr3_nt: TGTGCCAGCAGCTTACCACCAGGGGGCGAAGATACGCAGTATTTT
cdr3_aa: CASSLPPGGEDTQYF

d_call: NA
j_call: TRBJ2-1
clone_size: once
v_call: TRBV5-1
cdr3_nt: TGCGCCAGCAGCCCCGTTCCATTTCGTGAGCAGTTCTTC
cdr3_aa: CASSPVPFREQFF

d_call: TRBD2
j_call: TRBJ2-3
clone_size: few
v_call: TRBV4-1
cdr3_nt: TGCGCCAGCAGCCAATCGGGAGGGAGGGCAGATACGCAGTATTTT
cdr3_aa: CASSQSGGRADTQYF

d_call: NA
j_call: TRBJ2-3
clone_size: NA
v_call: TRBV10-2
cdr3_nt: TGCGCCAGCAGAGCTAGGGATTCTACAGATACGCAGTATTTT
cdr3_aa: CASRARDSTDTQYF

d_call: NA
j_call: TRBJ2-3
clone_size: NA
v_call: TRBV6-6
cdr3_nt: TGTGCCAGCAGGTTACTCCCTAGCGATACGCAGTATTTT
cdr3_aa: CASRLLPSDTQYF

d_call: TRBD1
j_call: TRBJ1-2
clone_size: NA
v_call: TRBV10-1
cdr3_nt: TGCGCCAGCAGAGCAGTCCGGGACAGGGGAAATGAGTATGGCTACACCTTC
cdr3_aa: CASRAVRDRGNEYGYTF

d_call: TRBD2
j_call: TRBJ2-1
clone_size: few
v_call: TRBV18
cdr3_nt: TGTGCCAGCTCACCACCGGGTCTAAGCGGGGGTAGGGCCAATGAGCAGTTCTTC
cdr3_aa: CASSPPGLSGGRANEQFF

d_call: NA
j_call: TRBJ1-6
clone_size: NA
v_call: TRBV6-6
cdr3_nt: TGTGCCAGCACCTTATATAATTCACCCCTCCACTTT
cdr3_aa: CASTLYNSPLHF

d_call: NA
j_call: TRBJ2-6
clone_size: NA
v_call: TRBV23-1
cdr3_nt: TGCGCCAAAGTAGGAGGAACTGGGGCCAACGTCCTGACTTTC
cdr3_aa: CAKVGGTGANVLTF

d_call: NA
j_call: TRBJ1-5
clone_size: NA
v_call: TRBV10-1
cdr3_nt: TGCGCCAGCAGTGAGTCGCTGTCAACACGGAGGAATCAGCCCCAGCATTTT
cdr3_aa: CASSESLSTRRNQPQHF

d_call: TRBD1
j_call: TRBJ1-5
clone_size: NA
v_call: TRBV30
cdr3_nt: TGTGCCTGGACCCCCGGGACAGAGGATCAGCCCCAGCATTTT
cdr3_aa: CAWTPGTEDQPQHF

d_call: NA
j_call: TRBJ1-1
clone_size: NA
v_call: TRBV7-2
cdr3_nt: TGTGCCAGCAGCTGGACGATGAACACTGAAGCTTTCTTT
cdr3_aa: CASSWTMNTEAFF

d_call: NA
j_call: TRBJ2-2
clone_size: NA
v_call: TRBV7-2
cdr3_nt: TGTGCCAGCAGCCGTAACTTCGCGAACACCGGGGAGCTGTTTTTT
cdr3_aa: CASSRNFANTGELFF

d_call: NA
j_call: TRBJ2-1
clone_size: NA
v_call: TRBV18
cdr3_nt: TGTGCCAGCTCACCACCGTCTTCAGGTCTCTACAATGAGCAGTTCTTC
cdr3_aa: CASSPPSSGLYNEQFF

d_call: TRBD2
j_call: TRBJ2-5
clone_size: NA
v_call: TRBV6-5
cdr3_nt: TGTGCCAGCAGCTCCGGACTAGCGGGAGTCAAGACCCAGTACTTC
cdr3_aa: CASSSGLAGVKTQYF

d_call: TRBD2
j_call: TRBJ2-1
clone_size: few
v_call: TRBV15
cdr3_nt: TGTGCCACCAGCGACGGGACTAGTACCAATGAGCAGTTCTTC
cdr3_aa: CATSDGTSTNEQFF

d_call: TRBD1
j_call: TRBJ2-3
clone_size: NA
v_call: TRBV5-4
cdr3_nt: TGTGCCAGCAGCGCCGGACAGGGGGGACAAGATACGCAGTATTTT
cdr3_aa: CASSAGQGGQDTQYF

d_call: NA
j_call: TRBJ2-1
clone_size: NA
v_call: TRBV18
cdr3_nt: TGTGCCAGCTCACCTAACAGGGACGATGAGCAGTTCTTC
cdr3_aa: CASSPNRDDEQFF

d_call: NA
j_call: TRBJ2-3
clone_size: NA
v_call: TRBV30
cdr3_nt: TGTGCCTGGAACCAGGCCAGTAGCGCAGATACGCAGTATTTT
cdr3_aa: CAWNQASSADTQYF

d_call: NA
j_call: TRBJ1-1
clone_size: NA
v_call: TRBV14
cdr3_nt: TGTGCCAGCAGCCAAAAAACTGAAGCTTTCTTT
cdr3_aa: CASSQKTEAFF

d_call: TRBD1
j_call: TRBJ2-7
clone_size: NA
v_call: TRBV7-2
cdr3_nt: TGTGCCAGCAGCTTAGGAGGACAGGATCCTTTGAAGCAGTACTTC
cdr3_aa: CASSLGGQDPLKQYF

d_call: NA
j_call: TRBJ1-2
clone_size: NA
v_call: TRBV10-3
cdr3_nt: TGTGCCATCAGTGAGTCGGGAGGGGCGGCCTATGGCTACACCTTC
cdr3_aa: CAISESGGAAYGYTF

d_call: NA
j_call: TRBJ1-1
clone_size: NA
v_call: TRBV10-3
cdr3_nt: TGTGCCATCAGAGGCCGGACCACCGGGGGACAAATAAAGCCAGAAGCTTTCTTT
cdr3_aa: CAIRGRTTGGQIKPEAFF